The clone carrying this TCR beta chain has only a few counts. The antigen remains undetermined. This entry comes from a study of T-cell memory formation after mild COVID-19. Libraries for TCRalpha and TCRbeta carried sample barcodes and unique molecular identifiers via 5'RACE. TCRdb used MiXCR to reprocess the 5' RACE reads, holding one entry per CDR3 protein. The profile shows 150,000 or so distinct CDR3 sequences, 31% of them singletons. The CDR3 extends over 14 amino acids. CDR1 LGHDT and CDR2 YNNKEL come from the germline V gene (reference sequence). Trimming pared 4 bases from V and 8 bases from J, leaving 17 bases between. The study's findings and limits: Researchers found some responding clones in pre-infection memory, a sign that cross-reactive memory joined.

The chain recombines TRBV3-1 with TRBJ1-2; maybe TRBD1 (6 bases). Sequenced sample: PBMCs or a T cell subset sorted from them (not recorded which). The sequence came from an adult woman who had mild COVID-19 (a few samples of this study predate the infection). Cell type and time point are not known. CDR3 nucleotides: TGTGCCAGCAGCCCGGGACATGCCTTGGGAGGCTACACCTTC. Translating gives CASSPGHALGGYTF. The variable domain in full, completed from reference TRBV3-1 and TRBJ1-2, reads DTAVSQTPKYLVTQMGNDKSIKCEQNLGHDTMYWYKQDSKKFLKIMFSYNNKELIINETVPNRFSPKSPDKAHLNLHINSLELGDSAVYFCASSPGHALGGYTFGSGTRLTVV.